A single sample is the source of the 29 T cell receptor beta chains below, sequenced in a study of shared T cell receptors in the human thymus (dated by TCRdb to the early 2020s). Library creation used the immunoSEQ multiplex PCR assay. The table comes from immuneACCESS by way of TCRdb, which keeps in-frame sequences with V and J called. Part of the clones is missing from these tables; in studies checked, under half for an unresolved V gene and the rest for unknown reasons. The table for this sample lists about 380,000 clones; 95% of them were counted only once. Around 0.019% of the sample belongs to the ten largest clones. Material for sequencing was thymocytes. The receptors shown here come from a human donor.

This chain's CDR3 is CASSSPGTSADTQYF. The CDR3, as DNA: TGTGCCAGCAGTTCCCCCGGGACTAGTGCCGATACGCAGTATTTT. This sequence joins TRBV6-7 and TRBJ2-3, with TRBD2 identical over 8 bases. TRBV6-7 is placed among ORFs of uncertain function. Trimming took 4 bases from V and 6 from J; bases not matched to a gene: 9. CDR3 length: 15 amino acids.

The gene calls are TRBV6-4 and TRBJ2-3; D possibly corresponds to TRBD2 (5 bases). Germline CDR1 and CDR2: MRHNA and SNTAGT. The CDR3 is 14 amino acids. Deletions cut 6 bases from V and 4 bases from J, with 14 bases between. The CDR3 DNA sequence: TGTGCCAGCAGCGTATTGGCTAGCTCAGATACGCAGTATTTT. This encodes CASSVLASSDTQYF.

The rearrangement links TRBV25-1 to TRBJ1-1; D unresolved. CDR3 size: 13 residues. Trimming shortened V by 1 base and J by 7 bases, and 10 bases separated the two germline ends. Germline CDR1 and CDR2: MGHDK and SYGVNS. CDR3 DNA: TGTGCCAGCAGTGAATCCCTGGGGAATGAAGCTTTCTTT. Translating it yields CASSESLGNEAFF.

The chain combines TRBV4-2 with TRBJ2-2, with D possibly matching TRBD2 (7 bases). This CDR3 has 17 amino acids. CDR1 and CDR2 from the germline V gene are LGHNA and YNFKEQ. Deletions cut 7 bases from V and 3 bases from J, with 21 bases between. This CDR3 reads CASTPPRGLADTGELFF. The CDR3 DNA reads TGTGCCAGCACCCCTCCCCGGGGGCTAGCGGACACCGGGGAGCTGTTTTTT.

This chain connects TRBV27 to TRBJ2-3; the D gene is possibly TRBD1 (5 bases). Germline loops: CDR1 MNHEY, CDR2 SMNVEV (reference sequence). This CDR3 has 16 residues. The ends were cut back, 6 bases at V and 7 bases at J, with 23 bases in the middle. Here the CDR3 DNA reads TGTGCCAGCAGGGGGCTTTATGCGGTCGTCCCGAATACGCAGTATTTT. The encoded protein is CASRGLYAVVPNTQYF.

V is TRBV29-1 and J is TRBJ2-5; 7 bases are a match to TRBD1. V shed 4 bases, J shed 5 bases, and the junction held 13 bases outside the gene matches. Germline loops: CDR1 SQVTM, CDR2 ANQGSEA. The CDR3 has 15 amino acids. CDR3 coding DNA: TGCAGCGTTGTACCCCCGAAGGGGGCTGGGGAGACCCAGTACTTC. It translates to CSVVPPKGAGETQYF.

This chain uses TRBV27 with TRBJ1-3, with a weak D call TRBD1 (5 bases). The CDR3 extends over 13 amino acids. Trimming removed 6 bases at V and 2 bases at J, with 8 bases between. The germline V gene encodes CDR1 MNHEY and CDR2 SMNVEV (reference sequence). CDR3 nucleotides: TGTGCCAGCAGCCGGGGCCCTGGAAACACCATATATTTT. Its translation: CASSRGPGNTIYF.

The rearrangement uses TRBV5-4 and TRBJ1-4; D is possibly TRBD1 (6 bases). The CDR3 spans 16 residues. V dropped 3 bases and J dropped 15 bases, with 27 bases sitting between them. Germline V gene data show CDR1 as SGHNT and CDR2 as YYREEE (reference sequence). This CDR3 reads CASSSTGQRPMRGVFF. CDR3 DNA sequence: TGTGCCAGCAGCTCGACCGGACAGAGACCAATGAGGGGGGTGTTTTTT.

This clone has only one observation. The J gene is TRBJ2-3, the V gene TRBV28; 10 bases match TRBD2. The germline V gene encodes CDR1 MDHEN and CDR2 SYDVKM. Germline trimming cut 3 bases from V and 2 bases from J; bases unmatched to any gene: 5. CDR3 length equals 16 residues. CDR3 amino acids: CASSLELAGATDTQYF. The CDR3 DNA reads TGTGCCAGCAGTTTGGAGCTAGCGGGAGCCACAGATACGCAGTATTTT. The whole variable domain, filled in from reference TRBV28 and TRBJ2-3, reads DVKVTQSSRYLVKRTGEKVFLECVQDMDHENMFWYRQDPGLGLRLIYFSYDVKMKEKGDIPEGYSVSREKKERFSLILESASTNQTSMYLCASSLELAGATDTQYFGPGTRLTVL.

This clone was observed a single time. This rearrangement joins TRBV5-1 to TRBJ2-7; D gene unclear. CDR3 size: 15 residues. V was pared by 2 bases and J by 0 bases, with 12 bases between. Germline CDR1 SGHRS, CDR2 YFSETQ. The CDR3 DNA follows: TGCGCCAGCAGCTTAAGCCGCCAGGTCTCCTACGAGCAGTACTTC. Amino acid sequence: CASSLSRQVSYEQYF.

Written as DNA, the CDR3 is TGTGCCAGCAGCACAGGGGGCAGGGAGGGGGCGGATCAGCCCCAGCATTTT. Protein product: CASSTGGREGADQPQHF. V gene TRBV7-2 combines with J gene TRBJ1-5; 9 nucleotides line up with TRBD1. Germline CDR1 and CDR2: SGHTA and FQGNSA. Trimming at V came to 5 bases and at J to 5 bases, leaving 13 bases not matched to a gene. The CDR3 is made up of 17 amino acids.

This chain joins TRBV2 and TRBJ1-2; D call uncertain. Germline CDR1 reads SNHLY; CDR2 reads FYNNEI. Trimming removed 6 bases from V and 8 bases from J, with 16 bases in between. The CDR3 consists of 13 residues. DNA for the CDR3: TGTGCCAGCAGAACCGGTGAACTTCGGGGCTACACCTTC. Protein sequence: CASRTGELRGYTF.

This sequence joins TRBV5-1 and TRBJ2-7, with TRBD1 matching 8 bases. The CDR3 runs to 14 residues. Germline V gene data show CDR1 as SGHRS and CDR2 as YFSETQ. The V segment lost 4 bases and the J segment 4 bases; nucleotides outside the gene matches: 7. CDR3 sequence: CASSTGQGGYEQYF. The CDR3 coding sequence is TGCGCCAGCAGCACAGGACAGGGTGGGTACGAGCAGTACTTC.

This clone showed up just once. The chain couples TRBV4-3 to TRBJ2-7; 8 bases are shared with TRBD2. J gave up 2 bases and V 0 bases, and 3 bases lay outside the gene matches. The length of the CDR3 is 15 residues. Germline V gene lookup returns CDR1 LGHNA and CDR2 YSLEER. CDR3 coding DNA: TGCGCCAGCAGCCAAGAGGCGGGGGGTACCTACGAGCAGTACTTC. Protein product: CASSQEAGGTYEQYF.

The CDR3 nucleotides read TGTGCCAGCAGGGAGACAGGGGTTGGAAACACCATATATTTT. Amino acid sequence: CASRETGVGNTIYF. V is TRBV27 and J is TRBJ1-3, with TRBD1 identical over 8 bases. Germline V gives CDR1 MNHEY, CDR2 SMNVEV (reference sequence). There are 14 residues in the CDR3. J was trimmed by 3 bases and V by 6 bases; bases with no gene match: 4.

This clone was seen once. The chain combines TRBV29-1 with TRBJ2-1; a weak D match, TRBD1 (5 bases). With 1 base removed from V and 0 bases from J, the gap between germline ends came to 16 bases. Germline V gene data show CDR1 as SQVTM and CDR2 as ANQGSEA. The CDR3 is 17 amino acids. CDR3 region: CSVEGPRAVSSYNEQFF. The CDR3 nucleotides read TGCAGCGTTGAAGGGCCCAGGGCGGTAAGCTCCTACAATGAGCAGTTCTTC.

The chain is built from TRBV9 and TRBJ2-7; 10 bases match TRBD2. Germline V gene data show CDR1 as SGDLS and CDR2 as YYNGEE. V dropped 0 bases and J dropped 2; count of bases not matched to a gene: 2. This CDR3 contains 15 residues. The CDR3 loop reads CASSVGTSGPYEQYF. The CDR3 DNA reads as TGTGCCAGCAGCGTAGGGACTAGCGGTCCCTACGAGCAGTACTTC. Together with reference TRBV9 and TRBJ2-7, the CDR3 gives the full variable domain: DSGVTQTPKHLITATGQRVTLRCSPRSGDLSVYWYQQSLDQGLQFLIQYYNGEERAKGNILERFSAQQFPDLHSELNLSSLELGDSALYFCASSVGTSGPYEQYFGPGTRLTVT.

The chain uses TRBV7-9 and TRBJ2-7; D is possibly TRBD2 (6 bases). The CDR3 contains 14 residues. Trimming stripped 0 bases from V and 2 bases from J, with 8 bases between. CDR1 SEHNR and CDR2 FQNEAQ come from the germline V gene (reference sequence). The CDR3 protein is CASSLAGGTYEQYF. CDR3 coding DNA: TGTGCCAGCAGCTTAGCGGGAGGCACCTACGAGCAGTACTTC.

The rearrangement uses TRBV6-5 and TRBJ2-1; the match to TRBD2 covers 8 bases. Trimming cost V 0 bases and J 4 bases; bases outside gene matches: 2. CDR3 length: 15 residues. Germline-derived CDR1 and CDR2 are MNHEY and SVGAGI. CDR3 loop: CASSYSASGYNEQFF. The CDR3 DNA reads as TGTGCCAGCAGTTACTCGGCTAGCGGGTACAATGAGCAGTTCTTC.

The chain links TRBV9 to TRBJ2-7, with D possibly being TRBD2 (7 bases). Trimming took off 3 bases at V and 1 base at J, with 20 bases between the two ends. This CDR3 spans 17 amino acids. Per the germline V gene, CDR1 is SGDLS and CDR2 is YYNGEE. The CDR3 loop reads CASSAGPEGGSSYEQYF. The CDR3 DNA follows: TGTGCCAGCAGCGCGGGCCCCGAGGGGGGGAGTTCCTACGAGCAGTACTTC. Complete variable domain (other parts from reference TRBV9 and TRBJ2-7): DSGVTQTPKHLITATGQRVTLRCSPRSGDLSVYWYQQSLDQGLQFLIQYYNGEERAKGNILERFSAQQFPDLHSELNLSSLELGDSALYFCASSAGPEGGSSYEQYFGPGTRLTVT.

The CDR3 sequence: CASSLGQGVTARLGTQYF. CDR3 DNA sequence: TGTGCCAGCAGCTTAGGCCAGGGGGTTACGGCCCGTTTAGGTACGCAGTATTTT. The J gene is TRBJ2-3, the V gene TRBV7-2; 7 bases fit TRBD1. V was pared by 1 base and J by 8 bases, with 18 bases of the junction left unmatched. This CDR3 spans 18 amino acids. The germline V gene encodes CDR1 SGHTA and CDR2 FQGNSA.

The J gene is TRBJ2-7, the V gene TRBV5-4; D is ambiguous. This CDR3 has 14 amino acids. Germline V CDR1 and CDR2: SGHNT, YYREEE (reference sequence). Deletions cut 2 bases from V and 2 bases from J, with 11 bases between. The chain's CDR3 is CASSFSTTAYEQYF. In DNA form, the CDR3 reads TGTGCCAGCAGCTTCTCCACGACGGCCTACGAGCAGTACTTC.

The V and J genes are TRBV12-5 and TRBJ2-5, with D tentatively TRBD1 or TRBD2 (5 bases each). The CDR3 length is 20 residues. CDR1 is LGHNT, CDR2 FRNRAP, per germline. V was cut by 5 bases and J by 1 base, with 29 bases left in between. The CDR3 sequence: CASGLLSPRDLRLFQETQYF. CDR3 nucleotide sequence: TGTGCTAGTGGTCTGCTCTCACCCCGGGACCTCAGACTCTTCCAAGAGACCCAGTACTTC. The whole variable domain, filled in from reference TRBV12-5 and TRBJ2-5, reads DARVTQTPRHKVTEMGQEVTMRCQPILGHNTVFWYRQTMMQGLELLAYFRNRAPLDDSGMPKDRFSAEMPDATLATLKIQPSEPRDSAVYFCASGLLSPRDLRLFQETQYFGPGTRLLVL.

This clone was picked up one time. Other DNA sequences in the same sample also yield this CDR3. The V call is TRBV4-2, the J call TRBJ2-7, with a tentative D call TRBD2 (5 bases). The CDR3 consists of 15 residues. From germline, CDR1 is LGHNA and CDR2 YNFKEQ. V was trimmed by 0 bases and J by 0 bases, leaving 9 bases between them. The DNA for the CDR3 is TGTGCCAGCAGCCAAGAGGCGGGTTCCTCCTACGAGCAGTACTTC. Its translation: CASSQEAGSSYEQYF.

J is TRBJ1-2 and V is TRBV2; tentative D call: TRBD1 (5 bases). CDR3 length: 12 amino acids. Germline V gene data show CDR1 as SNHLY and CDR2 as FYNNEI. The ends were cut back, 7 bases at V and 6 bases at J, with 12 bases in the middle. The DNA for the CDR3 is TGTGCCAGCATGATGGGGCAGCATGGCTACACCTTC. It encodes CASMMGQHGYTF.

This chain connects TRBV29-1 to TRBJ2-7; the match to TRBD2 covers 9 bases. The CDR3 loop spans 15 amino acids. V lost 6 bases to trimming and J lost 3 bases; unmatched junction nucleotides: 12. Germline V lookup: CDR1 SQVTM, CDR2 ANQGSEA. The CDR3 region is CSVGRRLAGFYEQYF. DNA of the CDR3: TGCAGCGTCGGGAGAAGGCTAGCGGGATTCTACGAGCAGTACTTC.

The chain uses TRBV11-1 and TRBJ2-1; tentative D call: TRBD2 (6 bases). Looked up from germline, CDR1 is SGHAT and CDR2 is FQDESV (reference sequence). Trimming pared 3 bases from V and 0 bases from J, leaving 9 bases between. The length of the CDR3 is 15 residues. The CDR3 reads CASSLTTSSYNEQFF. CDR3 DNA sequence: TGTGCCAGCAGCTTGACGACTAGCTCCTACAATGAGCAGTTCTTC.

The chain couples TRBV10-3 to TRBJ2-5, with D possibly being TRBD2 (5 bases). Germline V gene sequence: CDR1 ENHRY, CDR2 SYGVKD. CDR3 length equals 18 residues. V was pared by 5 bases and J by 0 bases, with 22 bases between. The CDR3 DNA is TGTGCCATCAGTCCATCCGCCTTGGGAGTTACGTACCAAGAGACCCAGTACTTC. Its protein product is CAISPSALGVTYQETQYF.

This CDR3 is CASSSGSIGDTQYF. CDR3 DNA: TGTGCCAGCAGTTCCGGGTCCATCGGGGATACGCAGTATTTT. This chain connects TRBV25-1 to TRBJ2-3, with D uncertain. The ends were cut back, 5 bases at V and 6 bases at J, with 15 bases in the middle. The CDR3 has 14 amino acids. From germline, CDR1 is MGHDK and CDR2 SYGVNS.